This record covers a single TCR beta chain. These data come from a study of blood T cell repertoires in COVID-19. The CDR3 has 13 amino acids. V was cut by 3 bases and J by 5 bases, with 9 bases left in between. The V gene's germline CDR1 is SGHNT and CDR2 YYREEE (reference sequence). Profiling relied on immunoSEQ multiplex PCR, and the TCRdb table lists in-frame clones only, not all of them. The data contain 200,000 to 250,000 clones, 75% to 85% of them seen just once; the ten biggest clones take up 7.4%. This chain links TRBV5-4 with TRBJ1-5; possible D gene TRBD1, 6 bases. This clonotype was obtained from a woman between 45 and 60 years old with acute or convalescent COVID-19. Source material: peripheral blood. CDR3 in amino acids: CASSSGAHQPQHF. The DNA of the CDR3 is TGTGCCAGCAGCTCAGGGGCTCATCAGCCCCAGCATTTT.